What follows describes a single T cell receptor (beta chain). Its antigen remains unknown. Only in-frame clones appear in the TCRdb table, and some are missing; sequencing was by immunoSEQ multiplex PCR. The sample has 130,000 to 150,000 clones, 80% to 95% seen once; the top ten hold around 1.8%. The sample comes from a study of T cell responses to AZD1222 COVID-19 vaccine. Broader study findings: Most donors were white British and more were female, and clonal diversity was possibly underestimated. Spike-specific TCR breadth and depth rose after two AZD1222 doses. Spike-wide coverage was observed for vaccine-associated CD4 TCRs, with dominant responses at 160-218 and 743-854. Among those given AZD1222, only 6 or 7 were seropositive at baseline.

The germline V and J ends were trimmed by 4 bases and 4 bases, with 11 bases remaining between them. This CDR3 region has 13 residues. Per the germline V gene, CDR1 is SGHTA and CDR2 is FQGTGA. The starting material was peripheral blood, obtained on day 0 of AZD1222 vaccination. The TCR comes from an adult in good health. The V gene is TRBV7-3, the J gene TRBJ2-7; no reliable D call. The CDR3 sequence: CASSSRLAYEQYF. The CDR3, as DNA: TGTGCCAGCAGCTCCCGACTGGCTTACGAGCAGTACTTC.